This is a list of T cell receptor beta chains from one sample in a study of shared clonotypes between healthy human individuals. Sequenced by immunoSEQ multiplex PCR; TCRdb stores in-frame clones only, minus some. The sample includes 800,000 to 950,000 clones, 96% of them seen just once. Material for sequencing was naive CD8+ T cells sorted from blood. These receptors all come from a man aged 25 to 45 in good health. The CDR3 runs from the conserved cysteine through the conserved F or W.

TRBV10-2	TRBJ2-1	CASSLLAGGQDEQFF
TRBV27	TRBJ2-6	CASSPGTSGANVLTF
TRBV7-9	TRBJ2-7	CASSLTGASGTGYEQYF
TRBV7-6	TRBJ2-5	CASSLALAETQYF
TRBV5-4	TRBJ2-5	CASSPSTGKGETQYF
TRBV5-6	TRBJ1-1	CASSLGMEAEAFF
TRBV14	TRBJ2-7	CASSHPGQGYYEQYF
TRBV7-9	TRBJ2-7	CASSPRTDYEQYF
TRBV27	TRBJ1-2	CASSYETGGYYGYTF
TRBV7-2	TRBJ2-2	CASSFTSGRSAGELFF